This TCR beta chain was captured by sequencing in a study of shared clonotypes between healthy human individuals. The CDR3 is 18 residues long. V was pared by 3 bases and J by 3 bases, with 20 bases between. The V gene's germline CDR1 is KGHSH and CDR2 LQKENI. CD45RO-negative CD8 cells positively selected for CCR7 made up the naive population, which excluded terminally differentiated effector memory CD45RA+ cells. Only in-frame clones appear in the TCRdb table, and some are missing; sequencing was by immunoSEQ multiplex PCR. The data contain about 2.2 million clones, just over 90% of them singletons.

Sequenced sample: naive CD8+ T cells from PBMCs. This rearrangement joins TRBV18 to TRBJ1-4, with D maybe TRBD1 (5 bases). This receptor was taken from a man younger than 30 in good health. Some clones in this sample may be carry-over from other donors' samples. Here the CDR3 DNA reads TGTGCCAGCTCACCCGGCCGGGGGTACGCAGCGGCTAATGAAAAACTGTTTTTT. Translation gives CASSPGRGYAAANEKLFF.